Listed here are 31 T cell receptor beta chains from one sample, sequenced in a study of chemoradiotherapy in HPV16-positive cancers (dated 2022 in TCRdb). The protocol used for the library was the immunoSEQ multiplex PCR assay. This immuneACCESS table, as held by TCRdb, lists in-frame sequences with V and J called but not all clones. Of the missing ones, under half trace to an unresolved V gene in checked studies; the others have no known cause. Recorded for this sample are 40,000 to 60,000 clones; 90% of them occurred a single time. The ten most abundant clones make up 2.5% to 4% of the sample. Here the sequenced sample was blood, taken from a patient who underwent chemoradiotherapy. These receptors all come from a human donor with HPV-associated anogenital cancer.

This chain uses TRBV5-1 with TRBJ1-3, with TRBD1 identical over 8 bases. Unmatched junction bases numbered 4, after V lost 4 bases and J lost 4 bases. The CDR3 contains 14 residues. Germline assignment: CDR1 SGHRS and CDR2 YFSETQ. The CDR3, as DNA: TGCGCCAGCAGCCCGACAGGGGTCGGAAACACCATATATTTT. This gives the protein CASSPTGVGNTIYF.

The gene calls are TRBV5-1 and TRBJ2-7, with D perhaps TRBD1 (7 bases). V lost 4 bases and J lost 0, with 17 bases in between. This CDR3 comprises 16 residues. CDR1 is SGHRS, CDR2 YFSETQ, per germline. CDR3 nucleotides: TGCGCCAGCAGCCCCCAGGGGGGACACTCCTCCTACGAGCAGTACTTC. This translates into CASSPQGGHSSYEQYF.

The count of this clone is one. The chain joins TRBV9 to TRBJ2-1, with TRBD1 matching over 7 bases. V shed 3 bases, J shed 4 bases, and the junction held 7 bases outside the gene matches. Germline V gives CDR1 SGDLS, CDR2 YYNGEE. The CDR3 is made up of 15 amino acids. In DNA, the CDR3 is TGTGCCAGCAGCGCGGGGACAGTACTTTACAATGAGCAGTTCTTC. Its translation is CASSAGTVLYNEQFF.

The genes are TRBV29-1 and TRBJ1-1; weak D call: TRBD1 (5 bases). The CDR3 spans 14 residues. CDR1 and CDR2 from the germline V gene are SQVTM and ANQGSEA. V lost 2 bases, J lost 0 bases, and 10 bases lay in between. DNA of the CDR3: TGCAGCGTTGAAAAGGGGTTCTTGAACACTGAAGCTTTCTTT. This codes for CSVEKGFLNTEAFF.

The chain uses TRBV2 and TRBJ1-4, with 8 bases identical to TRBD1. Germline lookup yields CDR1 SNHLY and CDR2 FYNNEI. V gave up 5 bases and J gave up 7 bases; unmatched junction bases: 3. The CDR3 has 13 amino acids. The CDR3, as DNA: TGTGCCAGCAGTTGGACAGGGCTTGAAAAACTGTTTTTT. Encoded protein: CASSWTGLEKLFF.

CDR3 loop: CASSDPSGGARTGELFF. The CDR3 DNA sequence: TGCGCCAGCAGTGACCCAAGCGGGGGGGCCAGGACCGGGGAGCTGTTTTTT. The chain joins TRBV10-1 to TRBJ2-2, with 10 positions matching TRBD2. CDR3 length: 17 amino acids. With 3 bases clipped from V and 5 bases from J, the junction kept 9 bases outside the gene matches. Germline V CDR1 and CDR2: WNHNN, SYGVQD (reference sequence).

The chain links TRBV4-1 to TRBJ2-3, with 9 positions matching TRBD2. The trim removed 1 base at V and 3 bases at J, leaving 8 bases unmatched. In germline, CDR1 is MGHRA, CDR2 YSYEKL. This CDR3 spans 17 amino acids. CDR3 region: CASSQVSGRDETDTQYF. CDR3 coding DNA: TGCGCCAGCAGCCAAGTTAGCGGGAGAGATGAAACAGATACGCAGTATTTT.

The chain links TRBV6-5 to TRBJ1-2; D is uncertain. This CDR3 region has 15 residues. Per germline, CDR1 MNHEY and CDR2 SVGAGI. With 2 bases removed from V and 3 bases from J, the gap between germline ends came to 13 bases. In nucleotides, the CDR3 is TGTGCCAGCAGTTACGAAAGGGTTGAGGACTATGGCTACACCTTC. Translating gives CASSYERVEDYGYTF.

This clone occurred once. This chain joins TRBV27 and TRBJ2-3; 7 bases are shared with TRBD2. Germline CDR1 is MNHEY and CDR2 is SMNVEV (reference sequence). V shed 4 bases and J 0 bases; nucleotides not matched to a gene: 7. The CDR3 totals 16 residues. The CDR3 bases are TGTGCCAGCAGTTCTTGGGACTACCTTAGCACAGATACGCAGTATTTT. This translates into CASSSWDYLSTDTQYF.

V gene TRBV4-3 combines with J gene TRBJ2-7, with D hard to call. The CDR3 has 14 amino acids. The V and J ends lost 3 bases and 2 bases respectively, with 11 bases between them. Germline-derived CDR1 and CDR2 are LGHNA and YSLEER. The CDR3 region is CASSHLFGTYEQYF. Written as DNA, the CDR3 is TGCGCCAGCAGCCATCTATTCGGCACCTACGAGCAGTACTTC.

The rearrangement links TRBV28 to TRBJ1-4; weak D call: TRBD1 (6 bases). The CDR3 length is 15 residues. Trimming removed 2 bases at V and 7 bases at J, with 14 bases between. The germline V gene encodes CDR1 MDHEN and CDR2 SYDVKM. The CDR3 coding sequence is TGTGCCAGCAGTTTAACGGGATTAGGGGGTGAAAAACTGTTTTTT. Amino acid sequence: CASSLTGLGGEKLFF.

This sequence joins TRBV6-6 and TRBJ2-7, with D possibly TRBD1 on 6 matching bases. Trimming took 4 bases from V and 6 from J, leaving 10 bases between them. Germline CDR1 is MNHNY and CDR2 is SVGAGI (reference sequence). This CDR3 comprises 12 residues. The CDR3 nucleotides are TGTGCCAGCAGTTTCGGGACATCCGAGCAGTACTTC. This codes for CASSFGTSEQYF.

This chain links TRBV19 with TRBJ1-4; D unresolved. Germline CDR1 is LNHDA and CDR2 is SQIVND (reference sequence). This CDR3 contains 15 residues. Deletions cut 5 bases from V and 0 bases from J, with 10 bases between. The CDR3, as DNA: TGTGCCAGTAGTTTTGGCCGGACAACTAATGAAAAACTGTTTTTT. Protein sequence: CASSFGRTTNEKLFF.

The chain uses TRBV5-1 and TRBJ2-2; D unresolved. There are 16 residues in the CDR3. Germline CDR1 reads SGHRS; CDR2 reads YFSETQ. V shed 2 bases and J shed 2 bases, with 13 bases lying between them. CDR3 sequence reads: CASSLFGQTNTGELFF. CDR3 coding DNA: TGCGCCAGCAGCTTATTCGGCCAAACAAACACCGGGGAGCTGTTTTTT. Drawing the rest from reference TRBV5-1 and TRBJ2-2, the complete variable domain is KAGVTQTPRYLIKTRGQQVTLSCSPISGHRSVSWYQQTPGQGLQFLFEYFSETQRNKGNFPGRFSGRQFSNSRSEMNVSTLELGDSALYLCASSLFGQTNTGELFFGEGSRLTVL.

The genes are TRBV6-5 and TRBJ2-1; 7 bases fit TRBD1. The CDR3 extends over 15 amino acids. Germline V gives CDR1 MNHEY, CDR2 SVGAGI. J was trimmed by 3 bases and V by 4 bases; bases with no gene match: 6. CDR3 loop: CASSFTGTVYNEQFF. The DNA for the CDR3 is TGTGCCAGCAGTTTCACCGGGACAGTCTACAATGAGCAGTTCTTC.

This chain connects TRBV9 to TRBJ1-2; 7 bases map to TRBD1. V shed 4 bases and J 3 bases; nucleotides not matched to a gene: 9. In germline, CDR1 is SGDLS, CDR2 YYNGEE. The CDR3 is 15 residues long. CDR3 sequence: CASSPSVGQDYGYTF. In DNA, the CDR3 is TGTGCCAGCAGCCCAAGCGTCGGACAGGACTATGGCTACACCTTC.

The chain combines TRBV5-4 with TRBJ2-5; D possibly corresponds to TRBD1 (6 bases). The CDR3 has 17 amino acids. The V end was cut by 0 bases, the J end by 4 bases, with 19 bases between. Germline CDR1 is SGHNT and CDR2 is YYREEE (reference sequence). This CDR3 reads CASSLVRQGSAIETQYF. In DNA form, the CDR3 reads TGTGCCAGCAGCTTGGTTCGTCAGGGGTCAGCCATAGAGACCCAGTACTTC.

The gene calls are TRBV5-4 and TRBJ2-3; D unresolved. Germline V gene sequence: CDR1 SGHNT, CDR2 YYREEE (reference sequence). V was trimmed by 4 bases and J by 2 bases, leaving 11 bases between them. The CDR3 loop spans 14 amino acids. The CDR3 coding sequence is TGTGCCAGCAGCCTCAAGGCCCTCACAGATACGCAGTATTTT. Amino acids: CASSLKALTDTQYF.

This rearrangement joins TRBV6-5 to TRBJ2-1, with TRBD2 identical over 9 bases. This CDR3 has 15 residues. The germline V gene has CDR1 MNHEY and CDR2 SVGAGI. V shed 6 bases, J shed 4 bases, and the junction held 7 bases outside the gene matches. The CDR3 is CASRESGGSYNEQFF. CDR3 sequence (DNA): TGTGCCAGCAGAGAAAGCGGGGGGTCATACAATGAGCAGTTCTTC.

The chain has TRBV5-1 and TRBJ1-4; possibly TRBD1 for D (6 bases). The V and J ends lost 2 bases and 8 bases respectively, with 10 bases between them. Germline lookup yields CDR1 SGHRS and CDR2 YFSETQ. The CDR3 is 13 amino acids. CDR3 nucleotide sequence: TGCGCCAGCAGCTTCGGGGGGCCGGAAAAACTGTTTTTT. It encodes CASSFGGPEKLFF.

This sequence joins TRBV9 and TRBJ2-1; D is perhaps TRBD1 (6 bases). V was pared by 3 bases and J by 4 bases, with 11 bases between. This CDR3 has 14 amino acids. Germline V gene lookup returns CDR1 SGDLS and CDR2 YYNGEE. The DNA of the CDR3 is TGTGCCAGCAGCGCCTGGACAGATTACAATGAGCAGTTCTTC. It codes for CASSAWTDYNEQFF.

The CDR3 here is CASSLDPGTEKLFF. The CDR3 region has the DNA TGCGCCAGCAGCTTGGATCCGGGAACTGAAAAACTGTTTTTT. V and J are TRBV5-1 and TRBJ1-4; D remains ambiguous. Deletions cut 0 bases from V and 7 bases from J, with 10 bases between. Germline V gives CDR1 SGHRS, CDR2 YFSETQ. CDR3 length equals 14 residues.

The gene calls are TRBV19 and TRBJ1-2; 7 nucleotides agree with TRBD1. CDR3 length: 13 residues. Germline assignment: CDR1 LNHDA and CDR2 SQIVND (reference sequence). V shed 8 bases and J 7 bases; nucleotides not matched to a gene: 10. CDR3 in amino acids: CASSGRGGGGYTF. CDR3 bases: TGTGCCAGTTCCGGCAGGGGGGGTGGTGGCTACACCTTC.

The chain uses TRBV7-9 and TRBJ2-3; TRBD2 agrees at 7 bases. This CDR3 contains 17 residues. With 3 bases clipped from V and 1 base from J, the junction kept 10 bases outside the gene matches. Germline V gene lookup returns CDR1 SEHNR and CDR2 FQNEAQ (reference sequence). CDR3 nucleotides: TGTGCCAGCAGCTTGGTCTTGGCTAGCGGAGGCACAGATACGCAGTATTTT. Its protein product is CASSLVLASGGTDTQYF.

The chain carries TRBV7-9 and TRBJ2-5; tentative D call: TRBD2 (6 bases). Germline CDR1 is SEHNR and CDR2 is FQNEAQ (reference sequence). The CDR3 runs 15 residues. Trimming took off 0 bases at V and 2 bases at J, with 10 bases between the two ends. The CDR3 here is CASSLAGGLQETQYF. The DNA of the CDR3 is TGTGCCAGCAGCTTAGCGGGGGGATTACAAGAGACCCAGTACTTC.

J is TRBJ2-1 and V is TRBV30; tentatively, D is TRBD1 (5 bases). Germline V gene sequence: CDR1 GTSNPN, CDR2 SVGIG (reference sequence). This CDR3 is 12 amino acids long. The V end lost 5 bases, the J end lost 4 bases, and 9 bases lay between the germline ends. The chain's CDR3 is CAWADSYNEQFF. CDR3 nucleotides: TGTGCCTGGGCAGACAGTTACAATGAGCAGTTCTTC.

The chain recombines TRBV5-5 with TRBJ2-7; 7 bases align to TRBD2. Germline V gene data show CDR1 as SGHKS and CDR2 as YYEKEE (reference sequence). The CDR3 totals 13 residues. J was trimmed by 2 bases and V by 4 bases; bases with no gene match: 3. Here the CDR3 DNA reads TGTGCCAGCAGCCGGGAGGCTACCTACGAGCAGTACTTC. Encoded protein: CASSREATYEQYF.

The chain uses TRBV4-3 and TRBJ1-5; maybe TRBD1 (5 bases). Trimming removed 0 bases at V and 7 bases at J, with 10 bases between. Germline V gives CDR1 LGHNA, CDR2 YSLEER. CDR3 length: 14 residues. The CDR3: CASSQEYQGQPQHF. CDR3 nucleotide sequence: TGCGCCAGCAGCCAAGAATACCAGGGACAGCCCCAGCATTTT.

The CDR3 reads CASSLVEGWTQYF. The DNA of the CDR3 is TGTGCCAGCAGCTTAGTGGAGGGGTGGACCCAGTACTTC. This chain connects TRBV7-2 to TRBJ2-5, with a weak D call TRBD2 (6 bases). V lost 1 base and J 7 bases, leaving 10 bases between the germline ends. Germline assignment: CDR1 SGHTA and CDR2 FQGNSA. The CDR3 covers 13 residues.

The chain combines TRBV19 with TRBJ2-2, with TRBD2 identical over 12 bases. The ends lost 3 bases at V and 6 bases at J; junction bases unmatched: 5. Looked up from germline, CDR1 is LNHDA and CDR2 is SQIVND (reference sequence). The CDR3 spans 16 residues. CDR3 bases: TGTGCCAGTAGTATCTCGCTAGCGGGAGGGCCCGGGGAGCTGTTTTTT. Protein product: CASSISLAGGPGELFF. Together with reference TRBV19 and TRBJ2-2, the CDR3 gives the full variable domain: DGGITQSPKYLFRKEGQNVTLSCEQNLNHDAMYWYRQDPGQGLRLIYYSQIVNDFQKGDIAEGYSVSREKKESFPLTVTSAQKNPTAFYLCASSISLAGGPGELFFGEGSRLTVL.

The V gene is TRBV19, the J gene TRBJ1-4, with D maybe TRBD1 (5 bases). The CDR3 extends over 13 amino acids. The V end was cut by 9 bases, the J end by 7 bases, with 15 bases between. Looked up from germline, CDR1 is LNHDA and CDR2 is SQIVND (reference sequence). This CDR3 is CASRDPAGEKLFF. The CDR3 DNA reads as TGTGCCAGCCGGGACCCCGCGGGTGAAAAACTGTTTTTT.